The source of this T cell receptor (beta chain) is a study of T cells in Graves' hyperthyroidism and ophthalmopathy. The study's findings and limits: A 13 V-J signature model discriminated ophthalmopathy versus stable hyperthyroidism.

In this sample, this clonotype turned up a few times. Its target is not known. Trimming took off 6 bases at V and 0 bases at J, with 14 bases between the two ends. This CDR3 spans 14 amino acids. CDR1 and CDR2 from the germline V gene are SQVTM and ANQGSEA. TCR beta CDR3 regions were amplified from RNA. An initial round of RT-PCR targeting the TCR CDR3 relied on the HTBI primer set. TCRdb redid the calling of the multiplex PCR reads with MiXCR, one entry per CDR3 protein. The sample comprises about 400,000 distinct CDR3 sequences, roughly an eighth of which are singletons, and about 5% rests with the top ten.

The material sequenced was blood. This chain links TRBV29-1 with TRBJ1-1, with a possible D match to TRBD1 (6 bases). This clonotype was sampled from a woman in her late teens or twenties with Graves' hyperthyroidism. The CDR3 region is CSVGPTGLNTEAFF. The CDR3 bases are TGCAGCGTCGGGCCCACAGGGTTGAACACTGAAGCTTTCTTT. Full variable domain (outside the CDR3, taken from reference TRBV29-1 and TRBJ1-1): SAVISQKPSRDICQRGTSLTIQCQVDSQVTMMFWYRQQPGQSLTLIATANQGSEATYESGFVIDKFPISRPNLTFSTLTVSNMSPEDSSIYLCSVGPTGLNTEAFFGQGTRLTVV.